This TCR beta chain came from a study of glioma-infiltrating T cells listed by TCRdb under 2016. A note on the overall study: Sequencing of TCR alpha- and beta-chain repertoires was performed on glioma tissue, on non-neoplastic brain tissue, and on matched peripheral blood mononuclear cells. Each tissue-infiltrating repertoire was compared with the same patient's peripheral blood repertoire to measure divergence between tissue and blood T-cell populations. Three low-grade glioma patients, several primary glioblastoma patients, and three non-glioma patients who contributed non-neoplastic brain tissue made up the paired cohort. Findings and caveats that apply to the study as a whole: Very few CDR3 sequences were shared between tissue and blood, attributed to high CDR3 diversity and limited sampling. Group comparisons were based on small numbers of patients: three non-neoplastic, three low-grade glioma and seven to nine glioblastoma patients. In non-neoplastic patients, VJ-independent divergence between tissue and blood fell below expectation, whereas in all gliomas, and especially in low-grade gliomas, the divergence rose above expectation.

The iRepertoire nested amplicon-rescue multiplex PCR (arm-PCR) platform was used to amplify TCR alpha and beta CDR3 regions from RNA. The input for one-step reverse transcription and amplification was about 85-450 ng of tissue mRNA or PBMC total RNA. Following bead purification, Illumina adapters were added through a secondary multiplex PCR, and the libraries were then gel-purified between 200 and 400 bp. The libraries contained internal 6-nucleotide barcodes that were used for demultiplexing. Sequencing of libraries was performed on an Illumina MiSeq with 2x220 or 2x250 nucleotide paired-end reads. Per the authors' processing: Paired reads were merged using FLASH 1.2.11 and were aligned to the GRCh37 human genome using BWA-MEM, after which TRA and TRB reads were extracted. V and J assignment used an IMGT-derived reference of cassette sequences and CDR3 motifs that included pseudogenes. Reads were translated in three frames, and productive CDR3s were defined by a C…FGXG motif without stop codons. Clonotypes were defined as unique combinations of V-J cassette pair and CDR3 amino acid sequence. Filtering of reads was based on Hamming distance, with the threshold set by the sequence error rate of each sample in mapped regions. Using fastp trimming at Q25 and MiXCR clonotype assembly, TCRdb reanalyzed the public sequencing data and kept in-frame beta chains. Merged by CDR3 protein, the rows form single entries marked with the most common genes and DNA. None of the V and J calls come from the authors' own analysis; TCRdb made them. Here the sample has about 130,000 distinct CDR3 sequences; less than 30% occur a single time. The top ten constitute nearly 15% of the sample.

From a lookup of the germline V gene, CDR1 and CDR2 are SGHRS and YFSETQ. V and J are truncated by 4 bases and 2 bases respectively, leaving an intervening sequence of 11 bases. The CDR3 has 14 amino acids, counting the end cysteine and phenylalanine. Here the CDR3 DNA is all that survives: 42 bases in frame from base 1. The sample holds many counts of this clonotype. There is no known antigen for this receptor. Base qualities are missing; no much larger clone stands one base away. The sequence was obtained from a human donor with low-grade glioma or glioblastoma, undergoing nonglioma brain surgery, or in good health (not recorded which). The sequenced sample was glioma tissue, nonneoplastic brain tissue, or PBMCs (not recorded which). The rearrangement combines TRBV5-1 with TRBJ2-3; the D gene is perhaps TRBD2, from 5 matching bases. At the DNA level, the sequence is TGCGCCAGCAGCCCCCAAGCGGTCACAGATACGCAGTATTTT. Its amino acids are CASSPQAVTDTQYF.